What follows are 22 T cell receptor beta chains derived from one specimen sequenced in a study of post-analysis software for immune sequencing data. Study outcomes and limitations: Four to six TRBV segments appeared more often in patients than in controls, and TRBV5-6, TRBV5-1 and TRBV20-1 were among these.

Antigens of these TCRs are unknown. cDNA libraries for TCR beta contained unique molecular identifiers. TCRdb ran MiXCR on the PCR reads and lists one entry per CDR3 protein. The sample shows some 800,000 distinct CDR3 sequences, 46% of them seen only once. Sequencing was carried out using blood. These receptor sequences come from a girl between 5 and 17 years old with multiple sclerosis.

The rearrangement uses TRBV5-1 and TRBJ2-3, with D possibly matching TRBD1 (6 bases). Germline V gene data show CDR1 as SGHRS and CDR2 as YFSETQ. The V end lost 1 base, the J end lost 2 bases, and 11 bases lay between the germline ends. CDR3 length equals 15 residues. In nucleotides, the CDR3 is TGCGCCAGCAGCTTGAAGGGGGTTTCCACAGATACGCAGTATTTT. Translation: CASSLKGVSTDTQYF.

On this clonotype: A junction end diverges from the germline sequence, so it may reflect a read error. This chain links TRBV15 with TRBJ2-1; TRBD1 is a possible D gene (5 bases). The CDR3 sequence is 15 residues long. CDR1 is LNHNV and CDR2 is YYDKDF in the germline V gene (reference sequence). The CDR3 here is CATSGDETAYNEQFF. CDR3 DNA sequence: TGTGCCACCAGCGGAGATGAGACAGCCTACAATGAGCAGTTCTTC.

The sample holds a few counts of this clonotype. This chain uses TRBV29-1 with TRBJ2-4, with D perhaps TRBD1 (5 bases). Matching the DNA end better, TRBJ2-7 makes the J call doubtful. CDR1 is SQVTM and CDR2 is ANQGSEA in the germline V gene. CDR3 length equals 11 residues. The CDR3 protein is CSVYQGYEQYF. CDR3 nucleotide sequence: TGCAGCGTTTACCAGGGATACGAGCAGTACTTC.

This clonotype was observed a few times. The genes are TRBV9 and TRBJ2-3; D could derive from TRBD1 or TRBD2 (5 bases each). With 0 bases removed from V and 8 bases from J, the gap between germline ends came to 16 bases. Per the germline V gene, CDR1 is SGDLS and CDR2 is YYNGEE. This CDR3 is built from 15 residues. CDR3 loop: CASSVDPRDGVTQYF. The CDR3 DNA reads TGTGCCAGCAGCGTAGATCCACGGGACGGCGTTACGCAGTATTTT.

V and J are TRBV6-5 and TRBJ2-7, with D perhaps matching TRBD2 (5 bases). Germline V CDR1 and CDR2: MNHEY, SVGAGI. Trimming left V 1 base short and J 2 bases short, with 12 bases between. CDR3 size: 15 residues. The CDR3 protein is CASSYYGSETYEQYF. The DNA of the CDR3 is TGTGCCAGCAGTTACTATGGTAGCGAGACCTACGAGCAGTACTTC.

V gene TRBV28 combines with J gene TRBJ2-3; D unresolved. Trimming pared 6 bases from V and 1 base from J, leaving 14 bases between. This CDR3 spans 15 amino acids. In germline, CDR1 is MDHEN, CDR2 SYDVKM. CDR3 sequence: CASRISRTGTDTQYF. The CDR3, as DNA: TGTGCCAGCAGGATTAGCCGGACCGGCACAGATACGCAGTATTTT.

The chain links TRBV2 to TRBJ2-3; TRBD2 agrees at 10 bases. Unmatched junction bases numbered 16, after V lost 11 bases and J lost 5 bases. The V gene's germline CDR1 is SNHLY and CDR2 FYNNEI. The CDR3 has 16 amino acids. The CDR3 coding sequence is TGTGCCTCAACCCGTGGGCTAGCGGGAGCGGGAGATACGCAGTATTTT. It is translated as CASTRGLAGAGDTQYF.

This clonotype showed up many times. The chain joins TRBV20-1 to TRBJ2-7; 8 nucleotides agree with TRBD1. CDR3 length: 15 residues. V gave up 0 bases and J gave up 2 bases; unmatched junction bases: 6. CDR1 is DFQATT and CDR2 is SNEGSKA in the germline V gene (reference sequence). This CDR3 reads CSARDRTGTPYEQYF. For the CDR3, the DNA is TGCAGTGCTAGAGACCGGACAGGGACCCCCTACGAGCAGTACTTC.

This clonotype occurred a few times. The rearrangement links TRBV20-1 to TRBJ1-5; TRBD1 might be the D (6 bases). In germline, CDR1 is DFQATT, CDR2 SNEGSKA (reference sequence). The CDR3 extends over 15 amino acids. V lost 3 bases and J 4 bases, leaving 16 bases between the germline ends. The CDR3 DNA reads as TGCAGTGCTAGGGGGGCCCTTGGTGGAAATCAGCCCCAGCATTTT. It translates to CSARGALGGNQPQHF.

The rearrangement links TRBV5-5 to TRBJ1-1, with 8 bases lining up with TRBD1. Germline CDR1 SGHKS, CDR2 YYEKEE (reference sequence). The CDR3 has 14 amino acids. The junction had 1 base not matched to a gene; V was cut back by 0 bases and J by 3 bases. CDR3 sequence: CASSLAGGHTEAFF. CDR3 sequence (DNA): TGTGCCAGCAGCTTGGCAGGGGGCCACACTGAAGCTTTCTTT.

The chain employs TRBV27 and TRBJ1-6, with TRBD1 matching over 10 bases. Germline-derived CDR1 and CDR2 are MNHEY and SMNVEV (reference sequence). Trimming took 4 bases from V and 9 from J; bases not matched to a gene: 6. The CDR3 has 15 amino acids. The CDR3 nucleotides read TGTGCCAGCAGTTCAGTAGGGACAGGGGCTTCACCCCTCCACTTT. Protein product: CASSSVGTGASPLHF.

CDR3 in amino acids: CASSQGTGLHNEQFF. The CDR3, as DNA: TGCGCCAGCAGCCAGGGGACAGGGTTGCACAATGAGCAGTTCTTC. The rearrangement uses TRBV4-1 and TRBJ2-1; 9 nucleotides line up with TRBD1. The V gene end was trimmed by 3 bases and the J gene end by 5 bases; junction bases not matched to a gene: 5. The germline V gene encodes CDR1 MGHRA and CDR2 YSYEKL. This CDR3 comprises 15 residues.

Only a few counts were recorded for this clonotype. The CDR3 spells CASSLGQGTSHEQYF. The CDR3 DNA is TGCGCCAGCAGCTTGGGACAGGGGACTTCCCACGAGCAGTACTTC. The chain is built from TRBV5-1 and TRBJ2-7; 8 bases are a match to TRBD1. Germline V lookup: CDR1 SGHRS, CDR2 YFSETQ. There are 15 residues in the CDR3. Unmatched junction bases numbered 7, after V lost 0 bases and J lost 5 bases.

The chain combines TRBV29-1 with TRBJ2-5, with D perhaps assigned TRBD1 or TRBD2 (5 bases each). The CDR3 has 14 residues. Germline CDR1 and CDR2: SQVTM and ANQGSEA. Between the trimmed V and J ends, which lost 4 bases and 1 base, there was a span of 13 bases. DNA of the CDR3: TGCAGCGTTGCCCTCGGGACCTTCCAAGAGACCCAGTACTTC. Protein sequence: CSVALGTFQETQYF.

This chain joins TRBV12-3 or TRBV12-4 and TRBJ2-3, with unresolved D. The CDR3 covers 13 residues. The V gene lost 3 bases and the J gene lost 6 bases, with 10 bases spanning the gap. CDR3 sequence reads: CASSFPGSDTQYF. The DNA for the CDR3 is TGTGCCAGCAGTTTTCCAGGTAGTGATACGCAGTATTTT.

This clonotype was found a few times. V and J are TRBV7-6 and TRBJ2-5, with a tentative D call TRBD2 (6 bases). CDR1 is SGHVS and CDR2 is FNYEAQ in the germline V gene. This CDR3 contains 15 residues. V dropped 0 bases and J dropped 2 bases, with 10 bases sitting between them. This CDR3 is CASSLASGPQETQYF. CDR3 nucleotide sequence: TGTGCCAGCAGCTTAGCTAGCGGACCACAAGAGACCCAGTACTTC. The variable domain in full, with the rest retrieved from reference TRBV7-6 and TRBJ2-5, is GAGVSQSPRYKVTKRGQDVALRCDPISGHVSLYWYRQALGQGPEFLTYFNYEAQQDKSGLPNDRFSAERPEGSISTLTIQRTEQRDSAMYRCASSLASGPQETQYFGPGTRLLVL.

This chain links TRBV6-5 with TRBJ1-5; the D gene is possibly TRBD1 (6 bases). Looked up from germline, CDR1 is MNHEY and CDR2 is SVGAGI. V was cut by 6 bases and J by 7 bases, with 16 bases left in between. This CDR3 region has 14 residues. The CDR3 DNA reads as TGTGCCAGCAGCCGTTCAGGGGTTGGACAGCCCCAGCATTTT. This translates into CASSRSGVGQPQHF.

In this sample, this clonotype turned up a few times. The CDR3 DNA is TGTGCCAGCAGCTTAGCGCTCCGGGACACAGATACGCAGTATTTT. As protein: CASSLALRDTDTQYF. This chain links TRBV7-2 with TRBJ2-3; possibly TRBD2 for D (5 bases). V was shortened by 0 bases and J by 2 bases, with 9 bases between the two germline ends. CDR1 is SGHTA, CDR2 FQGNSA, per germline. The CDR3 is made up of 15 amino acids.

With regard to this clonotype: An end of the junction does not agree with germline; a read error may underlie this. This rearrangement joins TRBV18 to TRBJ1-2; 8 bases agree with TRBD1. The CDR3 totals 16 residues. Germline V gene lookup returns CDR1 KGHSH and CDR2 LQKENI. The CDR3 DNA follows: TGTGCCAGCTCAGCACCTGGAGGGACAGGCAACTATGGCTACACCTTC. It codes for CASSAPGGTGNYGYTF. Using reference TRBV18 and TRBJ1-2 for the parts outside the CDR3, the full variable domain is NAGVMQNPRHLVRRRGQEARLRCSPMKGHSHVYWYRQLPEEGLKFMVYLQKENIIDESGMPKERFSAEFPKEGPSILRIQQVVRGDSAAYFCASSAPGGTGNYGYTFGSGTRLTVV.

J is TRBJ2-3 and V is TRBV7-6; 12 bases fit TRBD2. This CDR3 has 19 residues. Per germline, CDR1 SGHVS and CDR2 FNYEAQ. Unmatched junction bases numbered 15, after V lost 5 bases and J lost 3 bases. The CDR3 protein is CASSHRSQRLAGVTDTQYF. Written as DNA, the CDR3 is TGTGCCAGCAGCCACCGGTCCCAAAGACTAGCGGGAGTTACAGATACGCAGTATTTT.

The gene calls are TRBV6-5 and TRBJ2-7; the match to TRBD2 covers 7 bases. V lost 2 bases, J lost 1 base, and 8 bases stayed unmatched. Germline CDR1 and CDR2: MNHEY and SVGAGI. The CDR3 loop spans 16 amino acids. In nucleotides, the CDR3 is TGTGCCAGCAGTTACACCAGCGGGATCGGGTCCTACGAGCAGTACTTC. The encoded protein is CASSYTSGIGSYEQYF.

This chain's CDR3 is CASSHGLAVNTGELFF. The CDR3 nucleotides read TGTGCCAGCAGTCATGGACTAGCGGTAAACACCGGGGAGCTGTTTTTT. The chain is built from TRBV12-3 or TRBV12-4 and TRBJ2-2; 10 bases are shared with TRBD2. CDR3 size: 16 residues. Losses at the gene ends were 5 bases for V and 2 bases for J; bases not matched to a gene: 5.